Listed below are T cell receptor beta chains from one sample, sequenced in a study of blood T cell repertoires in COVID-19. Some clones are missing from TCRdb's copy, which holds only in-frame ones; the method was immunoSEQ multiplex PCR. The sample yields 300,000 to 400,000 clones, roughly 88% seen once. Sequencing input: PBMCs or T cells enriched from blood (not recorded which). All receptors come from a man aged 30 to 39 who had recovered from COVID-19. The CDR3 runs from the conserved cysteine through the conserved F or W. A D gene is named only where the DNA matches it firmly. Clone size is shown for a subset of rows, as once, few, many or a class of expanded clone.

d_call	j_call	clone_size	cdr3_length	v_call	cdr3_aa	cdr3_nt
NA	TRBJ1-4	NA	13	TRBV19	CASSNSLNEKLFF	TGTGCCAGTAGTAACAGCCTTAATGAAAAACTGTTTTTT
NA	TRBJ2-1	NA	12	TRBV10-3	CASSGSHNEQFF	TGTGCCTCTTCCGGTAGCCACAATGAGCAGTTCTTC
TRBD1	TRBJ2-2	NA	16	TRBV5-5	CASSLAGTGVAGELFF	TGTGCCAGCAGCTTGGCCGGGACAGGGGTCGCCGGGGAGCTGTTTTTT
TRBD1	TRBJ2-7	NA	12	TRBV2	CASRQGVYEQYF	TGTGCCAGCAGACAGGGGGTATACGAGCAGTACTTC
NA	TRBJ2-1	NA	13	TRBV5-1	CASSYGLANEQFF	TGCGCCAGCAGCTACGGACTGGCCAATGAGCAGTTCTTC
NA	TRBJ1-4	once	14	TRBV30	CAWSVAGVGEKLFF	TGTGCCTGGAGTGTAGCAGGGGTTGGTGAAAAACTGTTTTTT
NA	TRBJ1-5	few	15	TRBV19	CASSIATGSNQPQHF	TGTGCCAGTAGTATAGCTACAGGGTCCAATCAGCCCCAGCATTTT
NA	TRBJ1-1	NA	13	TRBV12-3/TRBV12-4	CASSPGVNTEAFF	TGTGCCAGCAGTCCCGGGGTGAACACTGAAGCTTTCTTT
TRBD1	TRBJ1-1	NA	12	TRBV5-1	CASSFQGAEAFF	TGCGCCAGCAGCTTCCAGGGGGCTGAAGCTTTCTTT
NA	TRBJ1-1	NA	13	TRBV19	CASSRTGNTEAFF	TGTGCCAGTAGTAGAACAGGGAACACTGAAGCTTTCTTT
NA	TRBJ2-2	NA	15	TRBV9	CASSVSSGVGGELFF	TGTGCCAGCAGCGTATCTTCAGGGGTTGGAGGGGAGCTGTTTTTT
NA	TRBJ2-2	NA	11	TRBV28	CASSLSGELFF	TGTGCCAGCAGCCTATCCGGGGAGCTGTTTTTT
TRBD1	TRBJ2-1	NA	14	TRBV27	CASSPIPPGTGSFF	TGTGCCAGCAGTCCGATCCCACCCGGGACAGGGTCTTTCTTC
TRBD2	TRBJ2-1	NA	15	TRBV20-1	CSASRLAVDYNEQFF	TGCAGTGCTAGTAGGCTAGCGGTTGACTACAATGAGCAGTTCTTC
NA	TRBJ1-1	NA	14	TRBV5-1	CASSVNQVAPEAFF	TGCGCCAGCAGCGTTAACCAGGTCGCCCCTGAAGCTTTCTTT
NA	TRBJ2-1	NA	12	TRBV11-2	CASSFSGEEQFF	TGTGCCAGCAGCTTTTCCGGGGAAGAGCAGTTCTTC
NA	TRBJ2-7	NA	11	TRBV10-3	CAISESTEQYF	TGTGCCATCAGTGAGTCGACAGAGCAGTACTTC
NA	TRBJ1-2	NA	15	TRBV15	CATSRDLTAPYGYTF	TGTGCCACCAGCAGAGATCTAACAGCCCCCTATGGCTACACCTTC
TRBD1	TRBJ1-1	NA	16	TRBV28	CASSLETGGQGVGAFF	TGTGCCAGCAGTTTGGAGACAGGGGGCCAAGGGGTTGGAGCTTTCTTT
NA	TRBJ1-6	NA	14	TRBV5-1	CASSFLGDNSPLHF	TGCGCCAGCAGCTTCTTAGGGGATAATTCACCCCTCCACTTT
NA	TRBJ2-5	once	14	TRBV21-1	CASSPTGVGETQYF	TGTGCCAGCAGCCCGACAGGGGTAGGGGAGACCCAGTACTTC
TRBD1	TRBJ2-7	NA	15	TRBV3-1/TRBV3-2	CASSPPGTGPYEQYF	TGTGCCAGCAGCCCACCCGGGACAGGTCCCTACGAGCAGTACTTC
NA	TRBJ1-3	NA	14	TRBV7-9	CASITQESGNTIYF	TGTGCCAGCATCACACAGGAATCTGGAAACACCATATATTTT
NA	TRBJ1-2	few	11	TRBV28	CACTGNYGYTF	TGTGCCTGTACAGGGAACTATGGCTACACCTTC
TRBD1	TRBJ1-2	few	17	TRBV19	CASTPTGTGISNYGYTF	TGTGCCAGTACCCCGACGGGGACAGGGATAAGCAACTATGGCTACACCTTC
NA	TRBJ1-6	NA	13	TRBV21-1	CASSSHMYSPLHF	TGTGCCAGCAGCAGCCACATGTATTCACCCCTCCACTTT
TRBD1	TRBJ2-1	NA	15	TRBV18	CASSSRQGRNNEQFF	TGTGCCAGCTCATCCCGACAGGGGAGAAACAATGAGCAGTTCTTC
NA	TRBJ1-3	NA	16	TRBV5-4	CASSLGGEISGNTIYF	TGTGCCAGCAGCTTGGGGGGGGAGATCTCTGGAAACACCATATATTTT
TRBD1	TRBJ1-1	NA	14	TRBV5-4	CASSEGQVNTEAFF	TGTGCCAGCAGCGAAGGACAGGTAAACACTGAAGCTTTCTTT
TRBD1	TRBJ2-1	once	14	TRBV6-5	CASSPRTGLNEQFF	TGTGCCAGCAGTCCCCGGACAGGGCTCAATGAGCAGTTCTTC
TRBD1	TRBJ1-4	NA	16	TRBV13	CASSLMFGTGNEKLFF	TGTGCCAGCAGCTTAATGTTCGGGACAGGGAATGAAAAACTGTTTTTT
TRBD2	TRBJ2-5	NA	17	TRBV14	CASSPWTSGGPWGTQYF	TGTGCCAGCAGCCCGTGGACTAGCGGGGGACCGTGGGGGACCCAGTACTTC
TRBD1	TRBJ1-5	NA	16	TRBV16	CASSQNTGAVNQPQHF	TGTGCCAGCAGCCAAAACACAGGGGCCGTTAATCAGCCCCAGCATTTT
NA	TRBJ2-1	NA	15	TRBV2	CASREGTFNPNEQFF	TGTGCCAGCAGAGAAGGGACTTTTAACCCCAATGAGCAGTTCTTC
TRBD1	TRBJ1-4	NA	17	TRBV7-9	CASSEAGQGLSREKLFF	TGTGCCAGCTCAGAGGCCGGACAGGGTTTATCGAGGGAAAAACTGTTTTTT
NA	TRBJ1-1	once	14	TRBV5-1	CASSPPLTGTEAFF	TGCGCCAGCAGCCCCCCGCTTACGGGTACTGAAGCTTTCTTT
NA	TRBJ2-3	NA	13	TRBV5-1	CASRERGTDTQYF	TGCGCCAGCAGAGAGAGGGGCACAGATACGCAGTATTTT
NA	TRBJ1-6	NA	15	TRBV6-5	CASRPGSSYNSPLHF	TGTGCCTCGCGGCCCGGGAGCTCCTATAATTCACCCCTCCACTTT
TRBD1	TRBJ1-4	once	18	TRBV27	CASSERQGASRANEKLFF	TGTGCCAGCAGTGAAAGACAGGGGGCGAGTCGGGCTAATGAAAAACTGTTTTTT
NA	TRBJ2-7	NA	12	TRBV7-5	CVRTLGFYEQYF	TGTGTCAGAACCCTCGGGTTCTACGAGCAGTACTTC
TRBD1	TRBJ2-7	NA	16	TRBV9	CASSPGTGGSSYEQYF	TGTGCCAGCAGCCCCGGGACAGGGGGAAGCTCCTACGAGCAGTACTTC
NA	TRBJ2-1	NA	13	TRBV12-3/TRBV12-4	CASSFIGANEQFF	TGTGCCAGCAGTTTTATTGGGGCAAATGAGCAGTTCTTC
TRBD1	TRBJ2-7	NA	15	TRBV10-1	CASSRDRGWPYEQYF	TGCGCCAGCAGCCGAGACAGGGGATGGCCCTACGAGCAGTACTTC
NA	TRBJ2-7	once	13	TRBV10-2	CASRQGSKGEQYF	TGCGCCAGCAGACAGGGTTCAAAGGGCGAGCAGTACTTC
TRBD1	TRBJ1-5	many	15	TRBV28	CASSSFTGGNQPQHF	TGTGCCAGCAGTTCGTTCACAGGGGGCAATCAGCCCCAGCATTTT
NA	TRBJ1-4	NA	16	TRBV15	CATSRDFPRTNEKLFF	TGTGCCACCAGCCGGGACTTTCCGCGCACTAATGAAAAACTGTTTTTT
NA	TRBJ1-5	once	15	TRBV4-1	CASSPDRYSNQPQHF	TGCGCCAGCAGCCCTGACAGATATAGCAATCAGCCCCAGCATTTT
NA	TRBJ1-5	NA	13	TRBV30	CAWSGGGNQPQHF	TGTGCCTGGAGTGGTGGGGGGAATCAGCCCCAGCATTTT
NA	TRBJ2-7	few	12	TRBV5-4	CASSFGPYEQYF	TGTGCCAGCAGCTTTGGCCCCTACGAGCAGTACTTC
NA	TRBJ2-5	NA	15	TRBV7-9	CASSLEWGVGETQYF	TGTGCCAGCAGCTTAGAATGGGGGGTTGGAGAGACCCAGTACTTC
NA	TRBJ1-3	NA	17	TRBV7-5	CVRSLAPQGSSGNTIYF	TGTGTCAGAAGCTTAGCCCCGCAGGGATCTTCTGGAAACACCATATATTTT
NA	TRBJ1-1	once	14	TRBV20-1	CSASLDPDAGEAFF	TGCAGTGCTAGTCTGGACCCAGATGCGGGGGAAGCTTTCTTT
NA	TRBJ1-5	NA	13	TRBV27	CASSLMRGGTQHF	TGTGCCAGCAGTTTGATGAGGGGAGGGACCCAGCATTTT
TRBD2	TRBJ2-1	NA	16	TRBV3-1/TRBV3-2	CASSQGGGGGVYEQFF	TGTGCCAGCAGCCAAGGAGGAGGCGGGGGGGTCTATGAGCAGTTCTTC
NA	TRBJ1-5	few	18	TRBV21-1	CASSKERWGQGNNQPQHF	NA
TRBD1	TRBJ2-7	NA	15	TRBV2	CASTSPGQGINEQYF	TGTGCCAGCACTTCACCGGGACAGGGGATCAACGAGCAGTACTTC
NA	TRBJ2-1	once	15	TRBV7-6	CASSLIHGLFNEQFF	TGTGCCAGCAGCTTAATTCACGGGTTGTTCAATGAGCAGTTCTTC
NA	TRBJ2-7	NA	15	TRBV4-1	CASSQAPVTRGEQYF	TGCGCCAGCAGCCAAGCCCCAGTTACCCGCGGCGAGCAGTACTTC
TRBD1	TRBJ1-6	NA	16	TRBV19	CASSRGQGRDYSPLHF	TGTGCCAGTAGTCGCGGACAGGGGCGGGATTATTCACCCCTCCACTTT
TRBD1	TRBJ2-3	few	16	TRBV3-1/TRBV3-2	CASSQGQPTSTDTQYF	TGTGCCAGCAGCCAGGGACAGCCAACTAGCACAGATACGCAGTATTTT